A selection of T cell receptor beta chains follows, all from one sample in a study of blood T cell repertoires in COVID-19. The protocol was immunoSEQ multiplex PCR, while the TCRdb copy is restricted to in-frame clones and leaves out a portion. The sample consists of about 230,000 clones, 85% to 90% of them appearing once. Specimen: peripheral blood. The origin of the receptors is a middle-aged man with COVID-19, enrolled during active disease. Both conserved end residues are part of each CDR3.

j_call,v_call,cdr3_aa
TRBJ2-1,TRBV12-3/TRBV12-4,CASRHRVNEQFF
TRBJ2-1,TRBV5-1,CASSVDAQGAGNEQFF
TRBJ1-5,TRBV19,CATGGQANQPQHF
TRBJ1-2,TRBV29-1,CSGTGTGFGKNGYTF
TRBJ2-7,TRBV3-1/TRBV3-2,CASSQELAGLDEQYF
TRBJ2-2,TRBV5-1,CASSLDRGDTGELFF
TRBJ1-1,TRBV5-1,CASSLGGSTEAFF
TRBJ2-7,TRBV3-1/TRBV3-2,CASSRGTSGRASYEQYF
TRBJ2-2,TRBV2,CASSAASGNAGELFF
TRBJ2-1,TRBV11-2,CASSPPGLAGNEQFF
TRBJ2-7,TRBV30,CAGSGTSGRAYEQYF
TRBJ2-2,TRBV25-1,CASGPGTGAVRDGELFF
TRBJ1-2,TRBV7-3,CASSFTGLYGYTF
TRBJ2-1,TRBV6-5,CASKPSVGVYNEQFF
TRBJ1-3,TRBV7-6,CASGLWEGSSGNTIYF
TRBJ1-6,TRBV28,CASSSLGFSYNSPLHF
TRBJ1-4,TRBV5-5,CASSLVQGSYEKLFF
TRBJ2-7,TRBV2,CASTWDRGRGEQYF
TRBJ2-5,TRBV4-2,CASSRRLAGTQETQYF
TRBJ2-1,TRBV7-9,CASSLVAAGGMEQFF
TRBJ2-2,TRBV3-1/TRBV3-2,CASSQPRTGDWTGELFF
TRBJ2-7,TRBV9,CASGRQGDHEQYF
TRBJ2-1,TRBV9,CASSVVGQGAREQFF
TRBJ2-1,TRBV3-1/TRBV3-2,CASSQDTGYNEQFF
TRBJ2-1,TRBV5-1,CASSLGTNNEQFF
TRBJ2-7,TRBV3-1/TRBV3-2,CASSQAGTRFFYEQYF
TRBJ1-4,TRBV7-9,CASAAGDEKLFF
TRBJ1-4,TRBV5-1,CASSLDPGGKGEKLFF
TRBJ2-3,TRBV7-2,CASRSTSGGAVDTQYF
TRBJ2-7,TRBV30,CAWSIVAGVLYEQYF
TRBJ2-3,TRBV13,CASSFGTRLTGASTDTQYF
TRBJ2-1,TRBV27,CASRRTGTSVYNEQFF
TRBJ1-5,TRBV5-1,CASSQGAGQPQHF
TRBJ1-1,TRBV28,CASSFRGTNTEAFF
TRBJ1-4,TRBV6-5,CASADTANEKLFF
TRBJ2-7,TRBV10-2,CASRKGTGGSFWASYEQYF
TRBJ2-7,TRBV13,CASSSGGVVYEQYF
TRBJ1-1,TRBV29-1,CSAPGGNTEAFF
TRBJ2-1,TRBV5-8,CASSLIPRAGYEQFF
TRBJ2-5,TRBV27,CASSSRGADETQYF
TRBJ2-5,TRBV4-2,CASSQDRLRLLAGGPETQYF
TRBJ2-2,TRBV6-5,CASSSGGSGGELFF
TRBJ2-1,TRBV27,CASSTGTSGRAMLDEQFF
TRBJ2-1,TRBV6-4,CASSPAAEVSSYNEQFF
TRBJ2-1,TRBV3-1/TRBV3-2,CATRRLAGMYNEQFF
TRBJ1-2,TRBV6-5,CASSYSTGQTIYGYTF
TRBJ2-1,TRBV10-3,CASRFAGAYNEQFF